This T cell receptor beta chain was obtained from a study of CD8+CD57+ T cells in acquired aplastic anemia. Background on the study: Sorted cells (CD4+ and CD8+) yielded DNA amounts that averaged roughly 3 ug. Study results and caveats: For CD8+ Simpson's diversity, patients and controls showed no significant difference. Overlap between patients and controls comprised twenty-nine CD8+ CDR3 sequences.

The germline gives CDR1 LNHDA, CDR2 SQIVND (reference sequence). V was clipped by 6 bases and J by 5 bases, with 8 bases between them. This CDR3 is 11 amino acids long. The study profiled TCR beta VDJ and CDR3 using genomic DNA as template. TCRdb re-called the reads through MiXCR, storing one row per CDR3 protein. This sample carries more than 150,000 distinct CDR3 sequences, about 50% of them seen once, and the ten largest clones take about an eighth. This clonotype was counted between two and nine times. What it binds is unknown. The patients chosen for sequencing had shown expansion of CD8+CD57+ cells (detected by flow cytometry). When blood sampling took place, the patients had received no therapy.

Material: sorted CD4+, CD8+, or CD8+CD57+ T cells (not recorded which) from PBMCs. The TCR originated in a human donor with aplastic anemia. J is TRBJ2-7 and V is TRBV19, with D possibly matching TRBD1 (5 bases). The CDR3 DNA reads as TGTGCCAGTAGCCAGGGTGACGAGCAGTACTTC. It encodes CASSQGDEQYF.